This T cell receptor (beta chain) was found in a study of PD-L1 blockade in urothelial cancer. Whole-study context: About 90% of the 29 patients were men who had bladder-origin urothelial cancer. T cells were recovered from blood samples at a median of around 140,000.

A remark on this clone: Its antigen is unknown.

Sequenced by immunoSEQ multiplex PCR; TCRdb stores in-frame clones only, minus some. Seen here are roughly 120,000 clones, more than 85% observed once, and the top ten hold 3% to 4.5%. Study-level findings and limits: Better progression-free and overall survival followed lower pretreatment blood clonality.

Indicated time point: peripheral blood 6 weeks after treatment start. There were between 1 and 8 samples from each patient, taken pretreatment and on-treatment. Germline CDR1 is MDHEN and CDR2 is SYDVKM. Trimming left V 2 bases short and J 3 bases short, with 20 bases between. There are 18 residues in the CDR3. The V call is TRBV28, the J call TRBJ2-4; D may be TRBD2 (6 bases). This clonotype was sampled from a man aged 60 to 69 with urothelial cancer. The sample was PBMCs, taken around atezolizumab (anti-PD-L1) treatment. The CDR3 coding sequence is TGTGCCAGCAGTTTAGCCCCTCCGCGGGGAGTTAGCAAAAACATTCAGTACTTC. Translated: CASSLAPPRGVSKNIQYF.